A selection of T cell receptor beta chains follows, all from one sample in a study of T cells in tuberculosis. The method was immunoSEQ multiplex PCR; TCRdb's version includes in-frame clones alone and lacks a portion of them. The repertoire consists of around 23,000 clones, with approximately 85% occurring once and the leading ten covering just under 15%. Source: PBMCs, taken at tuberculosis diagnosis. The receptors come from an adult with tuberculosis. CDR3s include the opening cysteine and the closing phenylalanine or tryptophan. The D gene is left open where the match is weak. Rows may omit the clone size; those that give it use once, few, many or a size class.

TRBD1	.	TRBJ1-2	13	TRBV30	CAWGEQGSKGYTF	TGTGCCTGGGGGGAACAGGGGAGTAAAGGCTACACCTTC
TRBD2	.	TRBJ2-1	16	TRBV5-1	CASSLAGTSGINEQFF	TGCGCCAGCAGCTTGGCCGGGACTAGCGGGATAAATGAGCAGTTCTTC
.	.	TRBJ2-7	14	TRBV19	CASSMTGATYEQYF	TGTGCCAGTAGTATGACAGGTGCTACCTACGAGCAGTACTTC
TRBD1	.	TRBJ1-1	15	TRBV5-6	CASSRGQGRNTEAFF	TGTGCCAGCAGCAGGGGACAGGGAAGGAACACTGAAGCTTTCTTT
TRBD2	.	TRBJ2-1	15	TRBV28	CASSFGLAGVHEQFF	TGTGCCAGCAGTTTCGGACTAGCGGGAGTACATGAGCAGTTCTTC
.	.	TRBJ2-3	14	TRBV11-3	CASSSPRESDTQYF	TGTGCCAGCAGCTCCCCCAGGGAATCAGATACGCAGTATTTT
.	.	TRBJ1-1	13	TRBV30	CAWSNGGLNEAFF	TGTGCCTGGAGTAATGGGGGGTTAAATGAAGCTTTCTTT
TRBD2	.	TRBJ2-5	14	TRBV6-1	CASRGGLTKETQYF	TGTGCCAGCAGGGGGGGACTAACTAAAGAGACCCAGTACTTC
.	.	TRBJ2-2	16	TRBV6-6	CASPTGDNRANGELFF	TGTGCCAGCCCAACCGGGGACAACAGGGCGAACGGGGAGCTGTTTTTT
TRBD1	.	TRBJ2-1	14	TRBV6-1	CASMVRTGAIEQFF	TGTGCCAGCATGGTTCGGACAGGGGCAATTGAGCAGTTCTTC
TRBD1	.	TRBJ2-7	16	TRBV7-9	CASSYSGGTGSYEQYF	TGTGCCAGCAGCTATTCCGGCGGGACAGGCTCCTACGAGCAGTACTTC
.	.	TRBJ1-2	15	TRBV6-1	CASSEIRGSLYGYTF	TGTGCCAGCAGTGAGATAAGGGGCTCCCTCTATGGCTACACCTTC
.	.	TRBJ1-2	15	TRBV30	CAGRRGNWRAYGYTF	TGTGCCGGAAGGAGGGGTAACTGGAGGGCGTATGGCTACACCTTC
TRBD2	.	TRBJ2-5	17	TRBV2	CASSRSWTSRYQETQYF	TGTGCCAGCAGCCGTTCCTGGACTAGCAGATACCAAGAGACCCAGTACTTC
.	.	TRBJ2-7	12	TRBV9	CASSPRSYEQYF	TGTGCCAGCAGCCCGAGATCCTACGAGCAGTACTTC
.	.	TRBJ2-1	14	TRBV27	CASRYTGPYNEQFF	TGTGCCAGCAGATACACAGGCCCCTACAATGAGCAGTTCTTC
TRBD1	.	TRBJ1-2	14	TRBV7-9	CASSLDRGPNGYTF	TGTGCCAGCAGCTTAGACAGGGGGCCGAATGGCTACACCTTC
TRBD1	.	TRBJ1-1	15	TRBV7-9	CASSLGQGWDPEAFF	TGTGCCAGCAGCTTGGGACAGGGCTGGGATCCTGAAGCTTTCTTT
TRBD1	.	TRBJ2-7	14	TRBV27	CATTLGDRDGEQYF	TGTGCCACCACCCTGGGGGACAGGGATGGCGAGCAGTACTTC
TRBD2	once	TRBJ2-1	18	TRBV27	CASKSGTSGRAKNNEQFF	TGTGCCAGCAAATCCGGGACTAGCGGGAGGGCCAAGAACAATGAGCAGTTCTTC
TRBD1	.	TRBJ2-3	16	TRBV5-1	CASSSFGTVATDTQYF	TGCGCCAGCAGCTCTTTTGGGACAGTTGCTACAGATACGCAGTATTTT
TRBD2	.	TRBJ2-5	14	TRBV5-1	CASSVGGRGETQYF	TGCGCCAGCAGCGTAGGCGGGAGGGGAGAGACCCAGTACTTC
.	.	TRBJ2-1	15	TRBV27	CASSPSWVAYNEQFF	TGTGCCAGCAGTCCATCTTGGGTAGCTTACAATGAGCAGTTCTTC
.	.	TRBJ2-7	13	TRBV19	CASSPPGHYEQYF	TGTGCCAGTAGTCCACCCGGACACTACGAGCAGTACTTC
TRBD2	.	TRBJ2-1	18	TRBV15	CATSRVGDSGGFYNEQFF	TGTGCCACCAGCAGAGTTGGGGATAGCGGGGGGTTCTACAATGAGCAGTTCTTC
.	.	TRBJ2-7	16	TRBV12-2	CASRLIAGGSSYEQYF	TGTGCAAGTCGCTTAATCGCGGGGGGATCCTCCTACGAGCAGTACTTC
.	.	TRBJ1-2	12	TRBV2	CASSEFPYGYTF	TGTGCCAGCAGTGAGTTTCCTTATGGCTACACCTTC
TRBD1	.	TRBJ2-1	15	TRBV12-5	CASGTGQGKVNEQFF	TGTGCTAGTGGTACGGGACAGGGGAAGGTAAATGAGCAGTTCTTC
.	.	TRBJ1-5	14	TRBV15	CATSRDRGYQPQHF	TGTGCCACCAGCAGAGATAGAGGTTATCAGCCCCAGCATTTT
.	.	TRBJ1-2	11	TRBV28	CASWGLLGYTF	TGTGCCAGCTGGGGGCTCCTAGGCTACACCTTC
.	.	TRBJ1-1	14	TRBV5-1	CASHERTANTEAFF	TGCGCCAGCCATGAGCGGACAGCGAACACTGAAGCTTTCTTT